The 8 T cell receptor beta chains in this list originate from one sample, sequenced in a study of PD-L1 blockade in urothelial cancer. Clones were sequenced by immunoSEQ multiplex PCR, and TCRdb holds only the in-frame ones, with some missing. This table has 35,000 to 55,000 clones, about 80% appearing once. The material was PBMCs, obtained around atezolizumab (anti-PD-L1) treatment. All receptors derive from a man aged 65-85 years with urothelial cancer.

The rearrangement uses TRBV7-2 and TRBJ2-7, with D perhaps matching TRBD2 (5 bases). This CDR3 spans 13 amino acids. Trimming pared 4 bases from V and 9 bases from J, leaving 16 bases between. Germline values: CDR1 SGHTA, CDR2 FQGNSA. DNA of the CDR3: TGTGCCAGCAGCTCCACAATGACGAGGGTGCAGTACTTC. Its translation is CASSSTMTRVQYF.

This clone appeared once. The chain is built from TRBV4-2 and TRBJ2-3; possibly TRBD1 for D (7 bases). CDR3 length: 17 amino acids. The V end was cut by 0 bases, the J end by 1 base, with 14 bases between. Germline CDR1 LGHNA, CDR2 YNFKEQ. The CDR3 DNA reads as TGTGCCAGCAGCCAAGATCTGGGCGGGACAGGCACAGATACGCAGTATTTT. Its protein is CASSQDLGGTGTDTQYF.

The chain carries TRBV11-3 and TRBJ2-1, with 8 positions matching TRBD1. CDR1 and CDR2 from the germline V gene are SGHNT and YENEEA. The V gene end was trimmed by 6 bases and the J gene end by 2 bases; junction bases not matched to a gene: 3. The CDR3 spans 14 residues. CDR3 region: CASSVTGAYNEQFF. The DNA of the CDR3 is TGTGCCAGCAGTGTGACAGGGGCCTACAATGAGCAGTTCTTC.

The chain couples TRBV5-1 to TRBJ2-7; 7 bases align to TRBD1. Germline trimming cut 2 bases from V and 4 bases from J; bases unmatched to any gene: 3. The CDR3 is 13 residues long. From germline, CDR1 is SGHRS and CDR2 YFSETQ. CDR3 nucleotide sequence: TGCGCCAGCAGCTTAGAGACAGGGTACGAGCAGTACTTC. It translates to CASSLETGYEQYF.

The genes are TRBV16 and TRBJ2-3, with 11 bases that match TRBD2. Trimming removed 6 bases from V and 2 bases from J; junction bases left unmatched: 7. Germline CDR1 reads KGHSY; CDR2 reads FQNENV. The CDR3 has 16 residues. The CDR3 is CASSPILAGDTDTQYF. DNA for the CDR3: TGTGCCAGCAGTCCTATACTAGCGGGGGACACAGATACGCAGTATTTT.

The chain joins TRBV9 to TRBJ2-2; 9 nucleotides align to TRBD2. CDR1 and CDR2 from the germline V gene are SGDLS and YYNGEE. This CDR3 has 17 residues. Losses at the gene ends were 2 bases for V and 4 bases for J; bases not matched to a gene: 9. CDR3 in DNA: TGTGCCAGCAGCGTGGGACTTGGGACTAGCCGCACCGGGGAGCTGTTTTTT. This gives the protein CASSVGLGTSRTGELFF.

The J gene is TRBJ1-1, the V gene TRBV5-8; the D gene is possibly TRBD1 (5 bases). CDR3 length: 13 residues. V lost 3 bases, J lost 4 bases, and 10 bases lay in between. Germline assignment: CDR1 SGHTS and CDR2 YDEGEE. The CDR3 sequence is CASSSRRVTEAFF. The CDR3 DNA reads as TGTGCCAGCAGCTCCCGCAGGGTCACTGAAGCTTTCTTT.

The V and J genes are TRBV27 and TRBJ2-4, with 7 bases that match TRBD1. J was trimmed by 0 bases and V by 5 bases; bases with no gene match: 10. The CDR3 covers 17 residues. The germline gives CDR1 MNHEY, CDR2 SMNVEV (reference sequence). CDR3 bases: TGTGCCAGCAGTAACTCCCCAGGGGGAGTAGCCAAAAACATTCAGTACTTC. Translating it yields CASSNSPGGVAKNIQYF.